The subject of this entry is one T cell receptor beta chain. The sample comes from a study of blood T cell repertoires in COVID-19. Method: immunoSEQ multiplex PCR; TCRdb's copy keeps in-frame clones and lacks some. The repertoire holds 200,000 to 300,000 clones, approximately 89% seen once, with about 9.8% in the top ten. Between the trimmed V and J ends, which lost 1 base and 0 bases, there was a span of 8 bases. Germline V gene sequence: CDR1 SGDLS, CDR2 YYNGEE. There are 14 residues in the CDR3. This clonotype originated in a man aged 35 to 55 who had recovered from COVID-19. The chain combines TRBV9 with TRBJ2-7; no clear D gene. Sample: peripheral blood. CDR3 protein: CASSVQSFSYEQYF. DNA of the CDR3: TGTGCCAGCAGCGTACAGTCCTTCTCCTACGAGCAGTACTTC.